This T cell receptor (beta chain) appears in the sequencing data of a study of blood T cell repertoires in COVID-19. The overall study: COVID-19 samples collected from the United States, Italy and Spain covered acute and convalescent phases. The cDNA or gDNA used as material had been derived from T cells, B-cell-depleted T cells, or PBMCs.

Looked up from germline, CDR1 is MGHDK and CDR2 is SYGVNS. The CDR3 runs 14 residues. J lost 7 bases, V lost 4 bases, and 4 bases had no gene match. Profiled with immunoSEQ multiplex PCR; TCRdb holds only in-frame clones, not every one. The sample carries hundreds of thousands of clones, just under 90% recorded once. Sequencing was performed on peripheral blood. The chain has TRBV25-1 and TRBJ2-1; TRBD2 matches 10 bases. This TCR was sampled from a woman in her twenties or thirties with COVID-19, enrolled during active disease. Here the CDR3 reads CASSGGLAFNEQFF. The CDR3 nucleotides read TGTGCCAGCAGTGGGGGACTAGCGTTTAATGAGCAGTTCTTC.